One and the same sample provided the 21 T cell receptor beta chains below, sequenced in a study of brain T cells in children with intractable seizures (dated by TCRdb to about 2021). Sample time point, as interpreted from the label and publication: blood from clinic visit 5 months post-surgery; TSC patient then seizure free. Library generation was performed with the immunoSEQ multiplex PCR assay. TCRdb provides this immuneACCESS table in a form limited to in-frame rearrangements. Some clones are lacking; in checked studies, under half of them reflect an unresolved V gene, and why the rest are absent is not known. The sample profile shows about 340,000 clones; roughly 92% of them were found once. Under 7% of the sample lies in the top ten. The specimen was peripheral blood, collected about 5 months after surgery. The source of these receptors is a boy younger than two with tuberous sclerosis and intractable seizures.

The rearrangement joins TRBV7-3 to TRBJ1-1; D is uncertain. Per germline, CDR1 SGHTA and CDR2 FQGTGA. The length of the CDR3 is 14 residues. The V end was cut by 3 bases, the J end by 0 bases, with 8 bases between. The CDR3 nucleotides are TGTGCCAGCAGCTTGGGAGGGTTGAACACTGAAGCTTTCTTT. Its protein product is CASSLGGLNTEAFF.

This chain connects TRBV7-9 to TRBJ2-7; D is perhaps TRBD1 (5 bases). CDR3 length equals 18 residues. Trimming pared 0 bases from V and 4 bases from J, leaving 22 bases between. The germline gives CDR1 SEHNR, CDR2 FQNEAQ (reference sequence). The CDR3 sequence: CASSLASRQGPSTYEQYF. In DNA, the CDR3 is TGTGCCAGCAGCTTAGCGAGCCGGCAGGGCCCTTCGACATACGAGCAGTACTTC. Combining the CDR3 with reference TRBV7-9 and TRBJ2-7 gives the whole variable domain DTGVSQNPRHKITKRGQNVTFRCDPISEHNRLYWYRQTLGQGPEFLTYFQNEAQLEKSRLLSDRFSAERPKGSFSTLEIQRTEQGDSAMYLCASSLASRQGPSTYEQYFGPGTRLTVT.

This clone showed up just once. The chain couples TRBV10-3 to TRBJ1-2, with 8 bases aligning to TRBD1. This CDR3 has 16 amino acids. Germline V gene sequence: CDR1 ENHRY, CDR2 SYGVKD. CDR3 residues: CATAGGTGVPNYGYTF. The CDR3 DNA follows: TGTGCTACAGCCGGAGGGACAGGAGTCCCTAACTATGGCTACACCTTC.

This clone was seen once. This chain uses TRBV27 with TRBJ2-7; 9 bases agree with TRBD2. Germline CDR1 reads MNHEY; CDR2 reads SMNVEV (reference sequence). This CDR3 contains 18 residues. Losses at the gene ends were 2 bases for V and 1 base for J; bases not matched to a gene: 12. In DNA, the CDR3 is TGTGCCAGCAGTTTACGAAGGGGGCTAGCGGGGCCTTCCTACGAGCAGTACTTC. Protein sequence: CASSLRRGLAGPSYEQYF.

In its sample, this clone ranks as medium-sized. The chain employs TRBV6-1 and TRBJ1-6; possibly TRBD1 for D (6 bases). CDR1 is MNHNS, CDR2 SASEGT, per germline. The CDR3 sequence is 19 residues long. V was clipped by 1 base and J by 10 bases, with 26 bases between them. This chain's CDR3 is CASSEGGLLKGGRESPLHF. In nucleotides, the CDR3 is TGTGCCAGCAGTGAAGGCGGGTTGCTTAAGGGGGGCAGGGAGTCACCCCTCCACTTT.

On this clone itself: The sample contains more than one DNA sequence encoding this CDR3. The CDR3 DNA reads as TGTGCCAGTAGTACCGGGACAGGGGGCACTGAAGCTTTCTTT. Amino acids: CASSTGTGGTEAFF. This chain connects TRBV19 to TRBJ1-1, with 11 nucleotides matching TRBD1. Germline CDR1 is LNHDA and CDR2 is SQIVND (reference sequence). The CDR3 runs to 14 residues. The ends lost 4 bases at V and 4 bases at J; junction bases unmatched: 2.

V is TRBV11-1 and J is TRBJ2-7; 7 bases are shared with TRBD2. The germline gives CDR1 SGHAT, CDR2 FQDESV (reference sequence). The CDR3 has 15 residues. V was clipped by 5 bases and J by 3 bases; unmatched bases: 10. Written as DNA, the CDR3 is TGTGCCAGCAGCCTCTCGACTAGCCCCCTCTACGAGCAGTACTTC. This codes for CASSLSTSPLYEQYF.

CDR3 nucleotide sequence: TGTGCCAGCAGTGTCGGAGACTCGGTCACAGATACGCAGTATTTT. This translates into CASSVGDSVTDTQYF. This rearrangement joins TRBV6-4 to TRBJ2-3; D gene ambiguous. With 4 bases removed from V and 2 bases from J, the gap between germline ends came to 13 bases. Germline loops: CDR1 MRHNA, CDR2 SNTAGT. CDR3 length: 15 amino acids.

The CDR3, as DNA: TGTGCCAGCAGCGTAGCTATTACAGACTTCTATGGCTACACCTTC. Its translation is CASSVAITDFYGYTF. The chain carries TRBV9 and TRBJ1-2; D call uncertain. V was trimmed by 0 bases and J by 4 bases, leaving 13 bases between them. The CDR3 length is 15 residues. Germline loops: CDR1 SGDLS, CDR2 YYNGEE.

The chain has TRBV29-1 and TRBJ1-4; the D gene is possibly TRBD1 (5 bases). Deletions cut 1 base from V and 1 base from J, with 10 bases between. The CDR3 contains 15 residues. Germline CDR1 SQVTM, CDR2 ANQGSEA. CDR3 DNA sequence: TGCAGCGTTGAAGGAGGCGGGGGAACTAATGAAAAACTGTTTTTT. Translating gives CSVEGGGGTNEKLFF.

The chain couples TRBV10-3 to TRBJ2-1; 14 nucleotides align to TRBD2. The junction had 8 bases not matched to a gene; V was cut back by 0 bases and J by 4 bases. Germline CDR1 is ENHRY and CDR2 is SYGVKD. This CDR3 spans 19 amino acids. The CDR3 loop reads CAISESRIGLAGGYNEQFF. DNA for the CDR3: TGTGCCATCAGTGAGTCACGAATTGGACTAGCGGGAGGTTACAATGAGCAGTTCTTC.

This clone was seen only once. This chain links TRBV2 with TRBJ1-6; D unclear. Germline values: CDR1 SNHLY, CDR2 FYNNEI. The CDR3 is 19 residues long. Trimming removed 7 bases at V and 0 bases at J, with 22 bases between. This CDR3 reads CASTLRGFLQSSYNSPLHF. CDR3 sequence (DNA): TGTGCCAGCACCTTACGTGGGTTCTTACAGAGCTCCTATAATTCACCCCTCCACTTT.

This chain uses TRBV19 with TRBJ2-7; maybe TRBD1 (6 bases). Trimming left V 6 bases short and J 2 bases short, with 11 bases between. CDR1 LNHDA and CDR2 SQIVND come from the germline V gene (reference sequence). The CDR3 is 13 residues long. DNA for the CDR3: TGTGCCAGTAGGGACAGTGGGGCCTACGAGCAGTACTTC. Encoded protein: CASRDSGAYEQYF. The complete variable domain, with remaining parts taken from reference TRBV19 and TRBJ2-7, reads DGGITQSPKYLFRKEGQNVTLSCEQNLNHDAMYWYRQDPGQGLRLIYYSQIVNDFQKGDIAEGYSVSREKKESFPLTVTSAQKNPTAFYLCASRDSGAYEQYFGPGTRLTVT.

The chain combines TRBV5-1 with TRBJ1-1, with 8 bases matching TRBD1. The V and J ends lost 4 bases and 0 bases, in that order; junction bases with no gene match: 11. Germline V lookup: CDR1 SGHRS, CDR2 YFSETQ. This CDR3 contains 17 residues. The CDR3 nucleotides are TGCGCCAGCAGCCCCCTAGGACAGGGCAAGATGAACACTGAAGCTTTCTTT. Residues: CASSPLGQGKMNTEAFF.

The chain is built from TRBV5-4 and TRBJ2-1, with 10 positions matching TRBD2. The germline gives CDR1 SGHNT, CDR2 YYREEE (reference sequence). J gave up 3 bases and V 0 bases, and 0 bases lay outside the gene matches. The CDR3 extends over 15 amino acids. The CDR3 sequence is CASSLGTSGYNEQFF. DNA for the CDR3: TGTGCCAGCAGCTTGGGGACTAGCGGCTACAATGAGCAGTTCTTC.

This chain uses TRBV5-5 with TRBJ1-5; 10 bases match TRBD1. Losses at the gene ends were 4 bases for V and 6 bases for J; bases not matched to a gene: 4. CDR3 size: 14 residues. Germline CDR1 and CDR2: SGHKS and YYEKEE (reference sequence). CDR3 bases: TGTGCCAGCAGCCCCGGACAGGGGGGTCAGCCCCAGCATTTT. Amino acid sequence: CASSPGQGGQPQHF.

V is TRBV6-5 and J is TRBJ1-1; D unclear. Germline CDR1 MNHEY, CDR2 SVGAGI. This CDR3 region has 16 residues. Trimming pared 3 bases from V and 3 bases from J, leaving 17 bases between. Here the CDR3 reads CASSYSSLSSYTEAFF. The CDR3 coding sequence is TGTGCCAGCAGTTATTCGTCGTTGAGCTCATACACTGAAGCTTTCTTT.

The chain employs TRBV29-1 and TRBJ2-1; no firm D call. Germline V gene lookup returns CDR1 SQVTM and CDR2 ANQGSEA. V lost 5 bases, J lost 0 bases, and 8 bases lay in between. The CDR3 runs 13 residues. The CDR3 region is CSVLPSSYNEQFF. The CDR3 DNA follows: TGCAGCGTTTTACCTAGCTCCTACAATGAGCAGTTCTTC.

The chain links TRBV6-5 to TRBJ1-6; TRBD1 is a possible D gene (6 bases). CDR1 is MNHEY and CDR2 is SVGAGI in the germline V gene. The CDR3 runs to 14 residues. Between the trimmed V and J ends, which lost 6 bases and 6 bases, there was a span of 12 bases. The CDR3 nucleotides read TGTGCCAGCAGCCTAGACAGGCCTAATTCACCCCTCCACTTT. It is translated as CASSLDRPNSPLHF.

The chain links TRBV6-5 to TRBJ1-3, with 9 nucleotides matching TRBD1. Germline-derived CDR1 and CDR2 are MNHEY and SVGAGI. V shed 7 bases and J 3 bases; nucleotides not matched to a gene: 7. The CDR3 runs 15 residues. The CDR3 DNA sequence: TGTGCCAGCACCCCGGACAGGGGAGGTGGAAACACCATATATTTT. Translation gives CASTPDRGGGNTIYF.

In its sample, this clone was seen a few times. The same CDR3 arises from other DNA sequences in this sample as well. CDR3 in DNA: TGTGCCAGCAGCTTAAGAGGAGGGCGGGGGGCTAGCACAGATACGCAGTATTTT. This translates into CASSLRGGRGASTDTQYF. The chain has TRBV7-3 and TRBJ2-3, with 8 bases lining up with TRBD2. Germline V gene data show CDR1 as SGHTA and CDR2 as FQGTGA. Trimming took 1 base from V and 0 from J; bases not matched to a gene: 9. This CDR3 spans 18 amino acids.